These T cell receptor beta chains were read from a single sample in a study of control samples from healthy donors and cancer patients. The assay was immunoSEQ multiplex PCR, and TCRdb's table has in-frame clones only and misses some. The sample consists of around 140,000 clones, about 90% of them appearing once. Material for sequencing was PBMCs. The receptors come from a man in his forties or fifties with head and neck cancer. Both conserved end residues are part of each CDR3. D genes are given only for firm matches. Size tells how often a clone was seen (once, few, many) or the class of an expanded clone, and some rows leave it out.

clone size,J gene,D gene,V gene,CDR3 DNA,CDR3 protein
once,TRBJ2-5,TRBD2,TRBV11-2,TGTGCCAGCAGCCGTGGGCGGGGGGGGTACCAAGAGACCCAGTACTTC,CASSRGRGGYQETQYF
few,TRBJ2-7,.,TRBV12-3/TRBV12-4,TGTGCCAGCAGTTATTTGCCCTTAGAGCAGTACTTC,CASSYLPLEQYF
.,TRBJ1-2,.,TRBV27,TGTGCCAGCAGCCCGAATCGGGGGGTATATGGCTACACCTTC,CASSPNRGVYGYTF
.,TRBJ1-1,.,TRBV5-4,TGTGCCAGCAGCTCCGACAGGTGGAGCACTGAAGCTTTCTTT,CASSSDRWSTEAFF
.,TRBJ2-7,.,TRBV2,TGTGCCAGCAGTGAGCTGGGGGTCGAGCAGTACTTC,CASSELGVEQYF
many,TRBJ2-7,.,TRBV3-1/TRBV3-2,TGTGCCAGCAGCCAGTCTAGCGAGACTGTCGAGCAGTACTTC,CASSQSSETVEQYF
.,TRBJ2-5,.,TRBV10-2,TGCGCCAGCAGCCAGGCAACCCAAGAGACCCAGTACTTC,CASSQATQETQYF
.,TRBJ2-7,TRBD2,TRBV4-2,TGTGCCAGCAGCCAAGATGGACTAGCCCCCGTTGAGTACTTC,CASSQDGLAPVEYF
.,TRBJ1-1,.,TRBV5-1,TGCGCCAGCACCTTTTACAGGGAAGTGACTGAAGCTTTCTTT,CASTFYREVTEAFF
few,TRBJ2-5,TRBD1,TRBV5-1,TGCGCCAGCAGCCCAACCGGGACAGGGAGAGTAGGAGAGACCCAGTACTTC,CASSPTGTGRVGETQYF
.,TRBJ1-1,TRBD1,TRBV6-5,TGTGCCAGCAGTTATGAGGGGGCGCGATTGAACACTGAAGCTTTCTTT,CASSYEGARLNTEAFF
.,TRBJ1-2,TRBD1,TRBV5-1,TGCGCCAGCAGCCGTCAACAGGGGGCCGACGGTGGCTACACCTTC,CASSRQQGADGGYTF
.,TRBJ2-7,TRBD1,TRBV5-6,TGTGCCAGCAGCTCGACAGGGATACACTACGAGCAGTACTTC,CASSSTGIHYEQYF
.,TRBJ1-5,TRBD1,TRBV6-5,TGTGCCAGCAGTTACTCGACAGGGGATCAGCCCCAGCATTTT,CASSYSTGDQPQHF
.,TRBJ1-2,.,TRBV9,TGTGCCAGCAGCCCGCCTAACCCGACAGGTTATTATGGCTACACCTTC,CASSPPNPTGYYGYTF
.,TRBJ2-7,.,TRBV18,TGTGCCAGCTCACCCTTTTCCGGGAACGACGAGCAGTACTTC,CASSPFSGNDEQYF
.,TRBJ2-1,TRBD2,TRBV28,TGTGCCAGCAGTTCCTTAGCGGGAGGCACCTCCTACAATGAGCAGTTCTTC,CASSSLAGGTSYNEQFF
.,TRBJ1-2,.,TRBV19,TGTGCCAGTAGCGGAACCGGGAGATTAAAATCCCACTATGGCTACACCTTC,CASSGTGRLKSHYGYTF
.,TRBJ2-1,.,TRBV10-2,TGCGCCAGCAGAGACAATGAGCAGTTCTTC,CASRDNEQFF
.,TRBJ2-7,TRBD1,TRBV5-1,TGCGCCAGCTCTCCTCGACCGGGACAGCCCTACGAGCAGTACTTC,CASSPRPGQPYEQYF
.,TRBJ2-3,TRBD2,TRBV11-2,TGTGCCAGCAGCTCCCTGGGAGGACTAGCGCTCACAGATACGCAGTATTTT,CASSSLGGLALTDTQYF
.,TRBJ1-1,.,TRBV19,TGTGCCAGTAGTATAGGTACGGCTAAGATGGGGAACACTGAAGCTTTCTTT,CASSIGTAKMGNTEAFF
.,TRBJ2-1,TRBD2,TRBV11-2,TGTGCCAGCAGCCGGACTAGGAATGGCGAGCAGTTCTTC,CASSRTRNGEQFF